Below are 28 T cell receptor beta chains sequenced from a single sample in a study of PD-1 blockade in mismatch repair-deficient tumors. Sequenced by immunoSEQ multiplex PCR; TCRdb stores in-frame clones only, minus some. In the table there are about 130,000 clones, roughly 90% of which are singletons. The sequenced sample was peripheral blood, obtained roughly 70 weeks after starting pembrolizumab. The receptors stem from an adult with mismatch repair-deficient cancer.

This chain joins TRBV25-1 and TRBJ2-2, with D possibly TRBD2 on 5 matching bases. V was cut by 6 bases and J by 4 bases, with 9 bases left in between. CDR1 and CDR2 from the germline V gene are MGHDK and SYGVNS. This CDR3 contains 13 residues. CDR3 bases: TGTGCCAGCAGCCCGGGATCCACCGGGGAGCTGTTTTTT. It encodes CASSPGSTGELFF.

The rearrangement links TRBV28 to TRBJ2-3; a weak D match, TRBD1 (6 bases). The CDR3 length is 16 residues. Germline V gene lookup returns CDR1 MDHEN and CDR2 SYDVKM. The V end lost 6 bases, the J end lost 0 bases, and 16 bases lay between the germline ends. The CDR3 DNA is TGTGCCAGCAGCCCTGACAGGCCTTCTAGCACAGATACGCAGTATTTT. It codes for CASSPDRPSSTDTQYF. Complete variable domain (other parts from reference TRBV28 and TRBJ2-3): DVKVTQSSRYLVKRTGEKVFLECVQDMDHENMFWYRQDPGLGLRLIYFSYDVKMKEKGDIPEGYSVSREKKERFSLILESASTNQTSMYLCASSPDRPSSTDTQYFGPGTRLTVL.

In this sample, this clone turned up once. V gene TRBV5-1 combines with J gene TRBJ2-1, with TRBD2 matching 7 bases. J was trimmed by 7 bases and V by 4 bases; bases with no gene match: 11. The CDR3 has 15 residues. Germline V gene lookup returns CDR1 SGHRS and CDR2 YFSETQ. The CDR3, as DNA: TGCGCCAGCAGCCATCGTAGCGGGTTCCGTAATGAGCAGTTCTTC. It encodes CASSHRSGFRNEQFF. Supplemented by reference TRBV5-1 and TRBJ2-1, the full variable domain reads KAGVTQTPRYLIKTRGQQVTLSCSPISGHRSVSWYQQTPGQGLQFLFEYFSETQRNKGNFPGRFSGRQFSNSRSEMNVSTLELGDSALYLCASSHRSGFRNEQFFGPGTRLTVL.

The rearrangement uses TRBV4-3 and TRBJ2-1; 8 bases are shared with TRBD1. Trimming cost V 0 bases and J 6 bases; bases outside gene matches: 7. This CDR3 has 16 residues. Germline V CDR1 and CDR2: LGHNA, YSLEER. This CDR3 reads CASSQDGQGAGNEQFF. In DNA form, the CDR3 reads TGCGCCAGCAGCCAAGATGGGCAGGGGGCGGGCAATGAGCAGTTCTTC.

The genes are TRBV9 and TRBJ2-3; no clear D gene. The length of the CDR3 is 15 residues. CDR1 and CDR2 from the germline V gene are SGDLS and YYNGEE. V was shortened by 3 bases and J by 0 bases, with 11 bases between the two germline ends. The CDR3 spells CASSDDAASTDTQYF. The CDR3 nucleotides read TGTGCCAGCAGCGACGACGCAGCTAGCACAGATACGCAGTATTTT.

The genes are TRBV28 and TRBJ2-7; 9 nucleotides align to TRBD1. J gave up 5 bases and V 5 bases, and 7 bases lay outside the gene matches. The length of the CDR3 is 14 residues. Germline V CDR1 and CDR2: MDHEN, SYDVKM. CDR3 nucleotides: TGTGCCAGCAGTCAGGACAGGGGAGGAGACGAGCAGTACTTC. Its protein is CASSQDRGGDEQYF.

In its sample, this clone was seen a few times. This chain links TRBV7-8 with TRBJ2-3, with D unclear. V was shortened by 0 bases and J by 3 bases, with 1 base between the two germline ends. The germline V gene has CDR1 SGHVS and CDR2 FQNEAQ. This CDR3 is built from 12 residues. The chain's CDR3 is CASSLATDTQYF. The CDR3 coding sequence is TGTGCCAGCAGCTTAGCTACAGATACGCAGTATTTT.

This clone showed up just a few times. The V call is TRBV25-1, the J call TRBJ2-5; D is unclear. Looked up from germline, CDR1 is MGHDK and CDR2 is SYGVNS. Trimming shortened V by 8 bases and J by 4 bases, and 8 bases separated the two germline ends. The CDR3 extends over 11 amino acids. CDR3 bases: TGTGCCAGCGGGGTAGGAGAGACCCAGTACTTC. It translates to CASGVGETQYF.

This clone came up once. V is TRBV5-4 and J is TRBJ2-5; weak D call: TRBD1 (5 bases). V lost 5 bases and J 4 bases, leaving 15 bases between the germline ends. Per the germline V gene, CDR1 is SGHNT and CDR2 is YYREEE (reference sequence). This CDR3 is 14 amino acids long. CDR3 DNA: TGTGCCAGCAGGGAAACCAGGGAATCAGAGACCCAGTACTTC. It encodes CASRETRESETQYF.

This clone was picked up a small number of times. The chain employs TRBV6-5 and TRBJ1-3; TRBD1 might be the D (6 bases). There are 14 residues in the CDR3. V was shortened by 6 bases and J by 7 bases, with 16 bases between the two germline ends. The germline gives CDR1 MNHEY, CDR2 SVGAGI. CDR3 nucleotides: TGTGCCAGCAGGCCTCCCGGACAGTTTAACACCATATATTTT. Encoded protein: CASRPPGQFNTIYF.

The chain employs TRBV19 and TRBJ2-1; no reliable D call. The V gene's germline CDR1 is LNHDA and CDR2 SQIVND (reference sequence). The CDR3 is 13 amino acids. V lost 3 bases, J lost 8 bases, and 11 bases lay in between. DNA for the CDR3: TGTGCCAGTAGTATCTGGGTACCCGATGAGCAGTTCTTC. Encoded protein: CASSIWVPDEQFF.

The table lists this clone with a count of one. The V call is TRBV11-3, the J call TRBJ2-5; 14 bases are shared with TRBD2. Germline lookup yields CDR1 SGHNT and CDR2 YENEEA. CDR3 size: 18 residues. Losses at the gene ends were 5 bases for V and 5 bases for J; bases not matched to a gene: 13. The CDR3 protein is CASSPIGTSGRVGETQYF. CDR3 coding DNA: TGTGCCAGCAGCCCCATTGGGACTAGCGGGAGAGTTGGGGAGACCCAGTACTTC.

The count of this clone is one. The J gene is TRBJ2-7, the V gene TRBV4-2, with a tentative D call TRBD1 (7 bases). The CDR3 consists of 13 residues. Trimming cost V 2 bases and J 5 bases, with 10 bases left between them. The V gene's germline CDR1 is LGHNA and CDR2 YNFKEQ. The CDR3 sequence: CASSQQGGDEQYF. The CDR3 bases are TGTGCCAGCAGCCAACAGGGGGGAGACGAGCAGTACTTC.

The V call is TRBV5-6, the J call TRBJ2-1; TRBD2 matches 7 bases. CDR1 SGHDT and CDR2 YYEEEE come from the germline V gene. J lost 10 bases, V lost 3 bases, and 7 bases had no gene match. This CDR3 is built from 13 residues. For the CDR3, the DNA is TGTGCCAGCAGCTCGCAGACTAGCTGGGAGCAGTTCTTC. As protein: CASSSQTSWEQFF.

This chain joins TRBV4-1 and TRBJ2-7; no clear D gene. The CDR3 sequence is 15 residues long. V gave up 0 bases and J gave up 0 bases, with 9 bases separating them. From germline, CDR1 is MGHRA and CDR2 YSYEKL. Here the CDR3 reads CASSQDGTGSYEQYF. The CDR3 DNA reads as TGCGCCAGCAGCCAAGATGGAACTGGCTCCTACGAGCAGTACTTC.

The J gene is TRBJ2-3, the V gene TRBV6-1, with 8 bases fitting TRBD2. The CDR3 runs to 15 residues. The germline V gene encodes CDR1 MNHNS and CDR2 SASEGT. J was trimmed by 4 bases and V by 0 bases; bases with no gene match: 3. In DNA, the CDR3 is TGTGCCAGCAGTGAAGCAAGCGGGAGCCCAGATACGCAGTATTTT. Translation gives CASSEASGSPDTQYF.

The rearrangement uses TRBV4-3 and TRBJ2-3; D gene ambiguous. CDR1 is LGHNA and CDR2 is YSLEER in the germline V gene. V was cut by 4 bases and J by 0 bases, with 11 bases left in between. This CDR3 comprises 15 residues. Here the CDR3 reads CASSRGWSSTDTQYF. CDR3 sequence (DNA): TGCGCCAGCAGCCGAGGTTGGAGTAGCACAGATACGCAGTATTTT.

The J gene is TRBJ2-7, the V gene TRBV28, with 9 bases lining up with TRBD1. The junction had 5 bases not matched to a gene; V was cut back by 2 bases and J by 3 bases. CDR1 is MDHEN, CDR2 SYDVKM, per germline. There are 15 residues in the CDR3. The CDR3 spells CASSLRRDRDYEQYF. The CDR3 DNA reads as TGTGCCAGCAGTTTACGCCGGGACAGGGACTACGAGCAGTACTTC.

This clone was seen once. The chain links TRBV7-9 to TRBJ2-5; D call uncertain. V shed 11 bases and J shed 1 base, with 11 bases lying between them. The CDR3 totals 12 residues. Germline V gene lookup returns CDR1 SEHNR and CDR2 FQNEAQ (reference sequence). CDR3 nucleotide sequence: TGTGCCGGTTCAAGGAGCCAAGAGACCCAGTACTTC. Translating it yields CAGSRSQETQYF.

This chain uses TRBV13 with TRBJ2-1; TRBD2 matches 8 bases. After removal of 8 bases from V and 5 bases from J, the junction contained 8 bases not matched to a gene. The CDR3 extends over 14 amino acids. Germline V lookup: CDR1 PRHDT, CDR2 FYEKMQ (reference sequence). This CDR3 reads CASLVLAENNEQFF. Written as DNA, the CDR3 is TGTGCCAGCCTCGTACTAGCGGAGAACAATGAGCAGTTCTTC.

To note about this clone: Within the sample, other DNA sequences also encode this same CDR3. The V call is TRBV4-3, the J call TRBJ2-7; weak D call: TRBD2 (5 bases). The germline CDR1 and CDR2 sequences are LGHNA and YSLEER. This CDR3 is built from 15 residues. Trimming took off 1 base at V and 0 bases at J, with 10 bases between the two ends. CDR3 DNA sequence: TGCGCCAGCAGCCAAGCCAGAGGGAGCTCCTACGAGCAGTACTTC. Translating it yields CASSQARGSSYEQYF.

The CDR3 DNA sequence: TGTGCCAGCAGTGAGAGAATGGGGCCTCCGAGCTCTGGGGCCAACGTCCTGACTTTC. Translation: CASSERMGPPSSGANVLTF. The chain joins TRBV2 to TRBJ2-6; perhaps TRBD1 as D (5 bases). The V end was cut by 3 bases, the J end by 0 bases, with 18 bases between. The CDR3 covers 19 residues. Germline V gene lookup returns CDR1 SNHLY and CDR2 FYNNEI.

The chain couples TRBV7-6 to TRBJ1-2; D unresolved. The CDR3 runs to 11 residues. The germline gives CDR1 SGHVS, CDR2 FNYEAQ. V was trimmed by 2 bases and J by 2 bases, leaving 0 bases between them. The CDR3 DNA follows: TGTGCCAGCAGCTTAAACTATGGCTACACCTTC. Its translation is CASSLNYGYTF.

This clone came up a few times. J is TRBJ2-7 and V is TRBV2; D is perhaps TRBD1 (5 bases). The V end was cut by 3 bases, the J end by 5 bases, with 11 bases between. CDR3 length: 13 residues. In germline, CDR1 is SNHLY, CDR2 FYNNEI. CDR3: CASSDTGHDEQYF. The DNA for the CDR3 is TGTGCCAGCAGTGATACAGGACATGACGAGCAGTACTTC.

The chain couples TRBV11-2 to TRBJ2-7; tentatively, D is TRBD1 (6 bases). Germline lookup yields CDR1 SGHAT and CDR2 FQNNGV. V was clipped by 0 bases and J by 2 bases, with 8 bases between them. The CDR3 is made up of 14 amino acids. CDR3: CASSLDRTAYEQYF. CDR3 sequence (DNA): TGTGCCAGCAGCTTAGATCGGACAGCCTACGAGCAGTACTTC.

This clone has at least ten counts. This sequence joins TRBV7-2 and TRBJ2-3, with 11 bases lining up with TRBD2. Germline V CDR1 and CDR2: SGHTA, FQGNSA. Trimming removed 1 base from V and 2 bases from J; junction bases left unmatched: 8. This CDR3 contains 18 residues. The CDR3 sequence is CASSLDLGLADYTDTQYF. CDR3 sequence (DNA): TGTGCCAGCAGCTTAGATCTGGGACTAGCGGATTACACAGATACGCAGTATTTT.

The CDR3 here is CSVVTGVKNTEAFF. For the CDR3, the DNA is TGCAGCGTTGTAACAGGGGTGAAGAACACTGAAGCTTTCTTT. The J gene is TRBJ1-1, the V gene TRBV29-1; TRBD1 agrees at 7 bases. The CDR3 runs 14 residues. Germline CDR1 reads SQVTM; CDR2 reads ANQGSEA. With V trimmed by 4 bases and J by 1 base, 6 bases remained unmatched.

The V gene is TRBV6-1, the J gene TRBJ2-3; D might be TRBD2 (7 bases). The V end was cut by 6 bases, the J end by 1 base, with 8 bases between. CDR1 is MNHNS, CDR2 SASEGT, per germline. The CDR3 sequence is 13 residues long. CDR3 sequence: CASRGGRTDTQYF. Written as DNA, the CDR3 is TGTGCCAGCAGGGGGGGGCGCACAGATACGCAGTATTTT.